Many counts were recorded for the clone carrying this T cell receptor beta chain. Its antigen is still unknown. The data derive from a study of CD8 T cells in ankylosing spondylitis. Study results and caveats: Significantly higher representation of disease-linked clones was reported for matched ankylosing spondylitis synovial fluid. Characteristic, it appeared, of ankylosing spondylitis blood was a TCR beta motif of about eight highly homologous variants. Disease-linked clones were CD8+ and relatively rare in peripheral blood. Both synovial fluid and blood in reactive arthritis had previously been reported to carry some motif variants.

MiXCR, run by TCRdb on the 5' RACE reads, gives a single entry per CDR3 protein. The sample has around 130,000 distinct CDR3 sequences, 17% seen once. The sample taken for sequencing was blood, either unsorted or a sorted T cell fraction (not recorded which). The receptor was isolated from a male donor with ankylosing spondylitis.

The CDR3 loop is CSVEWDRGRQPYEQYF. The DNA of the CDR3 is TGCAGCGTTGAATGGGACAGGGGGCGCCAGCCCTACGAGCAGTACTTC. The chain couples TRBV29-1 to TRBJ2-7, with TRBD1 matching 12 bases. The germline CDR1 and CDR2 sequences are SQVTM and ANQGSEA. The CDR3 runs to 16 residues. Germline trimming cut 2 bases from V and 2 bases from J; bases unmatched to any gene: 7.